This T cell receptor beta chain was obtained from a study of blood T cell repertoires in COVID-19. Study-level background: Researchers got acute and convalescent COVID-19 samples from the United States, Italy and Spain.

Authors' methods: Reference gene primer amplification gave estimated nucleated cell counts. Sequencing used immunoSEQ multiplex PCR; TCRdb keeps in-frame clones, though not all of them. The DNA was the basis for D and trimming; V, J and clone size are from that table. The sample records some 330,000 clones, around nine tenths being singletons. In Seattle, patients joined the study during active infection and were tracked longitudinally. This CDR3 is built from 16 residues. Germline lookup yields CDR1 SGHTA and CDR2 FQGNSA. Trimming cost V 6 bases and J 2 bases; bases outside gene matches: 11. The chain links TRBV7-2 to TRBJ2-7; TRBD2 matches 9 bases. The specimen was peripheral blood. The clonotype originates from a woman in her 30s with COVID-19, enrolled during active disease. Here the CDR3 DNA reads TGTGCCAGCAGTAAAGGTGGGACTAGCACCACCTACGAGCAGTACTTC. This translates into CASSKGGTSTTYEQYF.